The T cell receptor beta chain described here comes from a study of blood T cell repertoires in COVID-19. The assay was immunoSEQ multiplex PCR, and TCRdb's table has in-frame clones only and misses some. The data hold a few hundred thousand clones, with around 84% observed a single time. This TCR derives from a man aged 55-75 years with acute or convalescent COVID-19. Sequencing input: peripheral blood.

The CDR3 here is CASSPRFWRGNGYTF. CDR3 DNA: TGTGCCAGTAGTCCCCGCTTCTGGCGGGGGAATGGCTACACCTTC. The J gene is TRBJ1-2, the V gene TRBV19; D is possibly TRBD1 (5 bases). Trimming removed 5 bases from V and 6 bases from J, with 19 bases in between. The germline gives CDR1 LNHDA, CDR2 SQIVND (reference sequence). The CDR3 is 15 amino acids.